Below are 9 T cell receptor beta chains sequenced from a single sample in a study of identical twins. TCRdb reprocessed the 5' RACE reads with MiXCR, giving one entry per CDR3 protein. This table holds about 1.7 million distinct CDR3 sequences, under 35% found once. The sample was cord blood. The receptor set was obtained from a newborn girl in good health.

This clonotype was counted only a few times. The chain couples TRBV27 to TRBJ2-1; D possibly corresponds to TRBD2 (6 bases). The CDR3 is 15 residues long. V lost 5 bases and J 4 bases, leaving 15 bases between the germline ends. Germline loops: CDR1 MNHEY, CDR2 SMNVEV (reference sequence). The CDR3 region has the DNA TGTGCCAGCAGTGGGTACCCGGGAGTGTACAATGAGCAGTTCTTC. It encodes CASSGYPGVYNEQFF.

Comment on this clonotype: A much larger clone lies one base from this, so it may be a read error. The rearrangement uses TRBV13 and TRBJ2-1; maybe TRBD2 (6 bases). V lost 5 bases to trimming and J lost 6 bases, with 17 bases between them. The CDR3 is made up of 15 amino acids. CDR1 is PRHDT and CDR2 is FYEKMQ in the germline V gene (reference sequence). The CDR3 DNA is TGTGCCAGCAGCCCTGGACTAACGGGGATCAATGAGCAGTTCTTC. It translates to CASSPGLTGINEQFF.

This rearrangement joins TRBV10-3 to TRBJ2-3; D remains unclear. Looked up from germline, CDR1 is ENHRY and CDR2 is SYGVKD. The CDR3 spans 14 residues. V lost 8 bases to trimming and J lost 0 bases, with 12 bases between them. The CDR3 is CAIGRGTSTDTQYF. Written as DNA, the CDR3 is TGTGCCATCGGGCGCGGCACTAGCACAGATACGCAGTATTTT.

The chain employs TRBV6-1 and TRBJ2-3, with D perhaps given as TRBD1 or TRBD2 (6 bases each). The CDR3 consists of 15 residues. Trimming pared 6 bases from V and 2 bases from J, leaving 15 bases between. The germline CDR1 and CDR2 sequences are MNHNS and SASEGT. The CDR3 sequence is CASRPGDINTDTQYF. CDR3 DNA: TGTGCCAGCAGGCCGGGGGACATTAACACAGATACGCAGTATTTT.

This clonotype was counted only a few times. The V gene is TRBV5-1, the J gene TRBJ2-5, with 7 bases aligning to TRBD2. The V segment lost 0 bases and the J segment 1 base; nucleotides outside the gene matches: 12. CDR1 is SGHRS, CDR2 YFSETQ, per germline. The CDR3 covers 18 residues. CDR3 sequence reads: CASSLGDRLADFQETQYF. The CDR3 DNA reads as TGCGCCAGCAGCTTGGGGGATAGACTAGCCGACTTCCAAGAGACCCAGTACTTC.

This clonotype has a count of ten or more. The genes are TRBV4-1 and TRBJ2-1; unclear D gene. The V and J ends lost 3 bases and 5 bases respectively, with 5 bases between them. Germline lookup yields CDR1 MGHRA and CDR2 YSYEKL. The CDR3 is 12 residues long. CDR3 bases: TGCGCCAGCAGCCATCTGAACAATGAGCAGTTCTTC. It encodes CASSHLNNEQFF.

V gene TRBV16 combines with J gene TRBJ1-2, with D possibly being TRBD1 (5 bases). The CDR3 covers 14 residues. Trimming removed 0 bases at V and 3 bases at J, with 8 bases between. Germline-derived CDR1 and CDR2 are KGHSY and FQNENV. CDR3 sequence reads: CASSQSLGDYGYTF. In DNA, the CDR3 is TGTGCCAGCAGCCAATCGTTAGGGGACTATGGCTACACCTTC. The full variable domain, in which reference TRBV16 and TRBJ1-2 provide the parts outside the CDR3, is GEEVAQTPKHLVRGEGQKAKLYCAPIKGHSYVFWYQQVLKNEFKFLISFQNENVFDETGMPKERFSAKCLPNSPCSLEIQATKLEDSAVYFCASSQSLGDYGYTFGSGTRLTVV.

V gene TRBV27 combines with J gene TRBJ1-1, with unresolved D. The CDR3 sequence is 13 residues long. Germline assignment: CDR1 MNHEY and CDR2 SMNVEV (reference sequence). The V gene lost 5 bases and the J gene lost 3 bases, with 10 bases spanning the gap. CDR3 DNA: TGTGCCAGCAGTCCTTTGACGGACACTGAAGCTTTCTTT. It yields the protein CASSPLTDTEAFF.

This clonotype is a singleton in its sample. The CDR3 here is CASSQTGSSGQPQHF. The CDR3, as DNA: TGCGCCAGCAGCCAAACAGGGTCGTCCGGGCAGCCCCAGCATTTT. The rearrangement links TRBV4-1 to TRBJ1-5; tentative D call: TRBD1 (6 bases). The CDR3 covers 15 residues. Germline V CDR1 and CDR2: MGHRA, YSYEKL. Trimming removed 2 bases from V and 7 bases from J, with 15 bases in between.